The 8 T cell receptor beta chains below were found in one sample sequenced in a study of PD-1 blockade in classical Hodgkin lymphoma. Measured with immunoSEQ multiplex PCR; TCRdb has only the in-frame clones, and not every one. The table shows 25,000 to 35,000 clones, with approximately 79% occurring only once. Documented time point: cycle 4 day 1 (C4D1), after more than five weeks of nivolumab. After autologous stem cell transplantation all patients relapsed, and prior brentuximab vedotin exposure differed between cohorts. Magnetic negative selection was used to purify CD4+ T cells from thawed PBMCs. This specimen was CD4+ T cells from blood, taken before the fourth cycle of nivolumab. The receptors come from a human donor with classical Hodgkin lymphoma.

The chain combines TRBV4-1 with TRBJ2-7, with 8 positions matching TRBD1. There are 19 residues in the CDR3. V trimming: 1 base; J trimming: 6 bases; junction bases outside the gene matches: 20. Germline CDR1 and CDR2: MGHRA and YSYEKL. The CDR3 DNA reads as TGCGCCAGCAGCCAAGGGATCATACGTCGGGGCAGGGGGCCGGTCGAGCAGTACTTC. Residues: CASSQGIIRRGRGPVEQYF.

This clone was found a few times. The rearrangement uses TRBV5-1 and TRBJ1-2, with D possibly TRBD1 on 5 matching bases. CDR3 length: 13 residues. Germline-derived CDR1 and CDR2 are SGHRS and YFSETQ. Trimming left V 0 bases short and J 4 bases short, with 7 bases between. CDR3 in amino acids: CASSLGQFYGYTF. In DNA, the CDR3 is TGCGCCAGCAGCTTGGGACAGTTCTATGGCTACACCTTC.

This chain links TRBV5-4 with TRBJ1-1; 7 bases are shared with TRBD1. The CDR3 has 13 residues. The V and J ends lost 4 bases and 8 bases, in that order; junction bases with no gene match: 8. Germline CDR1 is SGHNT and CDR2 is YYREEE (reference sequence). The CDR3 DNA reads TGTGCCAGCAGCACCGACAGGGCAAGGGAAGCTTTCTTT. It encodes CASSTDRAREAFF.

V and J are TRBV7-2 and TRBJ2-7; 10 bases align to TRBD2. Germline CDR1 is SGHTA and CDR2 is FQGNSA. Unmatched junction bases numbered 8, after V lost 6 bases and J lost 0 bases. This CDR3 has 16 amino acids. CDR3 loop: CASRRSGGGFSYEQYF. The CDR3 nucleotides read TGTGCCAGCAGGAGAAGCGGGGGGGGATTCTCCTACGAGCAGTACTTC.

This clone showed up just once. CDR3 bases: TGTGCCAGCATTGACTGGACAGGGTCCTATGGCTACACCTTC. This sequence encodes CASIDWTGSYGYTF. The chain combines TRBV6-6 with TRBJ1-2; the match to TRBD1 covers 8 bases. Trimming removed 7 bases from V and 4 bases from J; junction bases left unmatched: 8. The CDR3 sequence is 14 residues long. CDR1 is MNHNY, CDR2 SVGAGI, per germline (reference sequence).

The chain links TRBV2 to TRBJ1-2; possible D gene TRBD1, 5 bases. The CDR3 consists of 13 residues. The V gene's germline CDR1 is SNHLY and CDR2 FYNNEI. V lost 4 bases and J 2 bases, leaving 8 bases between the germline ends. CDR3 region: CASSGQLNYGYTF. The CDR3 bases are TGTGCCAGCAGTGGACAGCTGAACTATGGCTACACCTTC.

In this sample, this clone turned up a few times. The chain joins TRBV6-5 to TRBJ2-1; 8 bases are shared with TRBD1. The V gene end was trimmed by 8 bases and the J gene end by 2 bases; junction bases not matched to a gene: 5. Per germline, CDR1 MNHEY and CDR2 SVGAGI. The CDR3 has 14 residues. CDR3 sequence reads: CASGRGQAYNEQFF. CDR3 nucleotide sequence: TGTGCCAGCGGAAGGGGACAGGCCTACAATGAGCAGTTCTTC.

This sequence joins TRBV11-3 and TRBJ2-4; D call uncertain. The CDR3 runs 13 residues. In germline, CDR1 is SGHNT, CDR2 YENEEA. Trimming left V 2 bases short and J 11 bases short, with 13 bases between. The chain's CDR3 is CASSLHGRSLQYF. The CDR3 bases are TGTGCCAGCAGCTTACACGGACGGAGTCTTCAGTACTTC.